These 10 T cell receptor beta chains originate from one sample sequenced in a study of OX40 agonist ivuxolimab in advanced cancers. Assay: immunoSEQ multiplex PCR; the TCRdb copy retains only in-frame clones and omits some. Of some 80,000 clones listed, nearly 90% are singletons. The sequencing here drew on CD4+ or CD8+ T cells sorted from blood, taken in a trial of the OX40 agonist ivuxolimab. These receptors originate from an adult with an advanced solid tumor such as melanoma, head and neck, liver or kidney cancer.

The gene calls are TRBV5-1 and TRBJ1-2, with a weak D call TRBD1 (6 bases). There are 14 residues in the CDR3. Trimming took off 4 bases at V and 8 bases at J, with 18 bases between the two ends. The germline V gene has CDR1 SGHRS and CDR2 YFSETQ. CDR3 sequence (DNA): TGCGCCAGCAGCCCCCTTAGGACAGAGGTGGGCTACACCTTC. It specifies CASSPLRTEVGYTF. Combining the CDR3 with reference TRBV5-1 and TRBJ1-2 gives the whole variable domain KAGVTQTPRYLIKTRGQQVTLSCSPISGHRSVSWYQQTPGQGLQFLFEYFSETQRNKGNFPGRFSGRQFSNSRSEMNVSTLELGDSALYLCASSPLRTEVGYTFGSGTRLTVV.

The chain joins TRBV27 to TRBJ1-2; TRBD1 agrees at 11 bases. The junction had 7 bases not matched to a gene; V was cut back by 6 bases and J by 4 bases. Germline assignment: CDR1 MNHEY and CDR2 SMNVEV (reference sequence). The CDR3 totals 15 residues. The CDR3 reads CASRQTGTGGYGYTF. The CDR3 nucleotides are TGTGCCAGCAGACAGACCGGGACAGGGGGCTATGGCTACACCTTC.

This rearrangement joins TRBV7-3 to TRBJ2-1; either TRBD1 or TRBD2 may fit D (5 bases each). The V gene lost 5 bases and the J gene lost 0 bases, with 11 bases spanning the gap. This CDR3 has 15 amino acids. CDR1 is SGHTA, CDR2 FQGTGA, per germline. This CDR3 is CASSPDGGSYNEQFF. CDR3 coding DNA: TGTGCCAGCAGCCCCGATGGGGGCTCCTACAATGAGCAGTTCTTC.

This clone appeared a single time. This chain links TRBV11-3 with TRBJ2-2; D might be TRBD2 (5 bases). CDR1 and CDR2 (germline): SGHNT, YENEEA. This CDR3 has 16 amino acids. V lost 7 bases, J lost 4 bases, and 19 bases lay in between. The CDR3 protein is CASTPTNEGPTGELFF. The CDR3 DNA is TGTGCCAGCACCCCAACAAATGAGGGCCCCACCGGGGAGCTGTTTTTT. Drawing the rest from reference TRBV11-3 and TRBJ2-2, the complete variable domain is EAGVVQSPRYKIIEKKQPVAFWCNPISGHNTLYWYLQNLGQGPELLIRYENEEAVDDSQLPKDRFSAERLKGVDSTLKIQPAELGDSAVYLCASTPTNEGPTGELFFGEGSRLTVL.

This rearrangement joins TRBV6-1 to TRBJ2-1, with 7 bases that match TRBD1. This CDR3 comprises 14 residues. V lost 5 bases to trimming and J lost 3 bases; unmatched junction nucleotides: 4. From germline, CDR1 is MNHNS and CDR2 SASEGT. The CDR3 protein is CASSQDRIYNEQFF. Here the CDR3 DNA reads TGTGCCAGCAGTCAGGACAGGATCTACAATGAGCAGTTCTTC.

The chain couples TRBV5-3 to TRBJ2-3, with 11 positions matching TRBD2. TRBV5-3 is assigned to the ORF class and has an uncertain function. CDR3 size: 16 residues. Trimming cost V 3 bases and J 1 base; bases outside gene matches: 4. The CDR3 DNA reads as TGTGCCAGAAGCTCCCTACTAGCGGGAGGCACAGATACGCAGTATTTT. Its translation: CARSSLLAGGTDTQYF.

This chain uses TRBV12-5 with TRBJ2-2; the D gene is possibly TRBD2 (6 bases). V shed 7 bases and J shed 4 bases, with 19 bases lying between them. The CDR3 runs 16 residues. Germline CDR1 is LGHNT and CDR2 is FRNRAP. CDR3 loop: CASALSGGRGTGELFF. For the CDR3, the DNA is TGTGCTAGTGCCCTCTCCGGGGGAAGAGGCACCGGGGAGCTGTTTTTT. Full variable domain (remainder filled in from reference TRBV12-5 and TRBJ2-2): DARVTQTPRHKVTEMGQEVTMRCQPILGHNTVFWYRQTMMQGLELLAYFRNRAPLDDSGMPKDRFSAEMPDATLATLKIQPSEPRDSAVYFCASALSGGRGTGELFFGEGSRLTVL.

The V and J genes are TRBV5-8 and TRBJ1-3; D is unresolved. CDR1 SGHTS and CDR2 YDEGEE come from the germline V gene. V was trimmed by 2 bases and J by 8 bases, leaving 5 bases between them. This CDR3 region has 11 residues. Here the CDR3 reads CASSFRDTIYF. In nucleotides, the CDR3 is TGTGCCAGCAGCTTTAGGGACACCATATATTTT.

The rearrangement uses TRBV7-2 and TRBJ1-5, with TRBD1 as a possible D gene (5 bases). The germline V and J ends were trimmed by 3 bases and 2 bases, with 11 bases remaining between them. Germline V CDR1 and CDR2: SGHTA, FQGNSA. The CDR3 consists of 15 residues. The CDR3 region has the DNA TGTGCCAGCAGCTTGGGGACGGCTCGCAATCAGCCCCAGCATTTT. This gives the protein CASSLGTARNQPQHF.

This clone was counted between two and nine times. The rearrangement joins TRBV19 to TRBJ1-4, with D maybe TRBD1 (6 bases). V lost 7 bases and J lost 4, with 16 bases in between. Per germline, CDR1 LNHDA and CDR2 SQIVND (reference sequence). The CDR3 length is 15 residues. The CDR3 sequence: CASTTPRGGNEKLFF. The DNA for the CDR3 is TGTGCCAGTACCACACCCAGGGGAGGTAATGAAAAACTGTTTTTT.